One sample yielded the 4 T cell receptor beta chains listed below, sequenced in a study of lymphopenia after photon versus proton radiotherapy. Using immunoSEQ multiplex PCR, the repertoire was profiled, and TCRdb retains in-frame clones only, with some absent. The sample yields about 70,000 clones, 80% to 95% seen once. The sample in question was peripheral blood, obtained from a patient treated with photon-based radiotherapy. These receptor sequences come from a woman aged 40-49 years with cholangiocarcinoma.

The J gene is TRBJ1-3, the V gene TRBV28, with no clear D. Trimming pared 5 bases from V and 4 bases from J, leaving 9 bases between. Germline assignment: CDR1 MDHEN and CDR2 SYDVKM. CDR3 length equals 13 residues. The CDR3 nucleotides are TGTGCCAGCAGTGGACTCGGCGGAAACACCATATATTTT. Residues: CASSGLGGNTIYF.

The chain combines TRBV9 with TRBJ1-1; D unresolved. Between the trimmed V and J ends, which lost 0 bases and 1 base, there was a span of 4 bases. The germline V gene has CDR1 SGDLS and CDR2 YYNGEE. The CDR3 sequence is 13 residues long. The CDR3 protein is CASSVAGNTEAFF. For the CDR3, the DNA is TGTGCCAGCAGCGTAGCCGGGAACACTGAAGCTTTCTTT.

The rearrangement uses TRBV19 and TRBJ2-1; 8 bases align to TRBD2. V shed 8 bases, J shed 7 bases, and the junction held 16 bases outside the gene matches. Germline lookup yields CDR1 LNHDA and CDR2 SQIVND (reference sequence). The length of the CDR3 is 16 residues. The CDR3 protein is CASSRGPSGLMNEQFF. The CDR3 DNA follows: TGTGCCAGTTCCCGGGGCCCTAGCGGGTTGATGAATGAGCAGTTCTTC. The full variable domain, rest sourced from reference TRBV19 and TRBJ2-1, is DGGITQSPKYLFRKEGQNVTLSCEQNLNHDAMYWYRQDPGQGLRLIYYSQIVNDFQKGDIAEGYSVSREKKESFPLTVTSAQKNPTAFYLCASSRGPSGLMNEQFFGPGTRLTVL.

V usage is TRBV7-9 and J usage is TRBJ1-2; TRBD1 is a possible D gene (6 bases). Germline CDR1 reads SEHNR; CDR2 reads FQNEAQ (reference sequence). CDR3 length equals 13 residues. Trimming cost V 2 bases and J 8 bases, with 12 bases left between them. CDR3 amino acids: CASSLMRGAGYTF. CDR3 DNA sequence: TGTGCCAGCAGCTTAATGAGGGGGGCCGGCTACACCTTC.